A single sample is the source of the 24 T cell receptor beta chains below, sequenced in a study of metastatic and nonmetastatic thyroid tumors. MiXCR was used by TCRdb to re-call the PCR reads. Of fewer than 10,000 clones in the sample, approximately 30% were seen once. The entire patient cohort was treatment-naive prior to thyroid surgery. Sequenced input: adjacent normal tissue. The receptors were sampled from a female donor with papillary thyroid cancer or a benign thyroid nodule (not recorded which). Some clones in this sample may be carry-over from other donors' samples.

The chain has TRBV6-2 or TRBV6-3 and TRBJ2-1; the match to TRBD1 covers 8 bases. CDR1 is MNHEY and CDR2 is SVGEGT in the germline V gene. The CDR3 consists of 16 residues. Losses at the gene ends were 2 bases for V and 8 bases for J; bases not matched to a gene: 11. CDR3 residues: CASSYDVQGARDEQFF. The CDR3 DNA reads as TGTGCCAGCAGTTACGATGTCCAGGGGGCTAGGGATGAGCAGTTCTTC.

The CDR3 sequence: CASFQQGGTEAFF. Here the CDR3 DNA reads TGTGCCAGCTTCCAACAGGGGGGCACTGAAGCTTTCTTT. The V and J genes are TRBV3-1 and TRBJ1-1, with TRBD1 identical over 8 bases. Per the germline V gene, CDR1 is LGHDT and CDR2 is YNNKEL (reference sequence). This CDR3 has 13 residues. The J segment lost 4 bases and the V segment lost 8 bases, leaving 6 bases of the junction unmatched.

This clone was seen more than once but under ten times. V usage is TRBV6-1 and J usage is TRBJ1-5; D unresolved. Germline assignment: CDR1 MNHNS and CDR2 SASEGT. The CDR3 contains 16 residues. The V and J ends lost 3 bases and 0 bases respectively, with 12 bases between them. The CDR3 region is CASSESLTYSNQPQHF. The CDR3 DNA is TGTGCCAGCAGTGAGTCTCTGACATATAGCAATCAGCCCCAGCATTTT.

This rearrangement joins TRBV19 to TRBJ2-2, with D hard to call. Germline V CDR1 and CDR2: LNHDA, SQIVND (reference sequence). This CDR3 is 11 amino acids long. V lost 3 bases, J lost 6 bases, and 2 bases lay in between. The DNA of the CDR3 is TGTGCCAGTAGTATTCCCGGGGAGCTGTTTTTT. It yields the protein CASSIPGELFF.

This clone counts as medium-sized (0.01 to 0.1%). The sample holds other DNA sequences that translate to the same CDR3. The chain couples TRBV15 to TRBJ1-1, with 9 positions matching TRBD1. CDR3 length equals 15 residues. Germline V gene sequence: CDR1 LNHNV, CDR2 YYDKDF (reference sequence). J gave up 8 bases and V 4 bases, and 11 bases lay outside the gene matches. The CDR3 spells CATSTFGGQGREAFF. CDR3 in DNA: TGTGCCACCAGCACATTTGGGGGACAGGGCAGAGAAGCTTTCTTT.

Comment on this clone: At one of its ends the junction is not consistent with the germline gene, which may arise from a read error. The genes are TRBV28 and TRBJ2-7; no definite D call. The CDR3 has 13 residues. Germline CDR1 is MDHEN and CDR2 is SYDVKM. The CDR3 DNA is TGTGCCAGCAGTGTTACCTCCACCTACGAGAAGTACTTC. This sequence encodes CASSVTSTYEKYF.

V usage is TRBV19 and J usage is TRBJ2-6, with TRBD1 matching over 10 bases. V lost 6 bases and J lost 0; bases outside the gene matches: 2. The length of the CDR3 is 16 residues. CDR1 and CDR2 (germline): LNHDA, SQIVND (reference sequence). The CDR3: CASRTGGLSGANVLTF. CDR3 sequence (DNA): TGTGCCAGTAGGACAGGGGGCCTCTCTGGGGCCAACGTCCTGACTTTC.

The rearrangement joins TRBV18 to TRBJ2-4, with 7 bases fitting TRBD1. Trimming cost V 3 bases and J 0 bases; bases outside gene matches: 5. This CDR3 is 16 amino acids long. Germline CDR1 reads KGHSH; CDR2 reads LQKENI. The CDR3 coding sequence is TGTGCCAGCTCACCGAAAGACAGGGTAGCCAAAAACATTCAGTACTTC. Its protein is CASSPKDRVAKNIQYF.

V and J are TRBV5-1 and TRBJ1-4; the D gene is possibly TRBD1 (5 bases). Germline CDR1 SGHRS, CDR2 YFSETQ. V shed 6 bases and J shed 7 bases, with 10 bases lying between them. The CDR3 is made up of 12 amino acids. The CDR3 region has the DNA TGCGCCAGCATAGGCGGGGCTGAAAAACTGTTTTTT. Translated, it gives CASIGGAEKLFF.

The chain has TRBV5-4 and TRBJ2-3; 13 bases are shared with TRBD2. CDR3 length: 18 residues. Looked up from germline, CDR1 is SGHNT and CDR2 is YYREEE (reference sequence). V was clipped by 2 bases and J by 4 bases; unmatched bases: 10. The DNA of the CDR3 is TGTGCCAGCAGCTTTTCCCGGACTAGCGGGAGTGGGTCAGATACGCAGTATTTT. Translated: CASSFSRTSGSGSDTQYF.

The genes are TRBV2 and TRBJ2-7, with TRBD2 as a possible D gene (7 bases). Germline CDR1 SNHLY, CDR2 FYNNEI. V was pared by 6 bases and J by 12 bases, with 18 bases between. The CDR3 covers 12 residues. CDR3 in amino acids: CASRDGGLSTYF. In DNA, the CDR3 is TGTGCCAGCAGGGACGGGGGGCTAAGCACGTACTTC.

This clone was counted a few times. The chain recombines TRBV20-1 with TRBJ2-3; TRBD2 agrees at 9 bases. Germline CDR1 and CDR2: DFQATT and SNEGSKA (reference sequence). The CDR3 is made up of 15 amino acids. V dropped 3 bases and J dropped 4; count of bases not matched to a gene: 8. The CDR3 sequence is CSASFGVAGADTQYF. DNA of the CDR3: TGCAGTGCTAGTTTTGGGGTAGCGGGAGCAGATACGCAGTATTTT.

About this clone itself: The junction does not match germline at one end; this may be a read error. The chain uses TRBV5-6 and TRBJ1-1, with 10 positions matching TRBD1. The CDR3 loop spans 12 amino acids. The germline V gene encodes CDR1 SGHDT and CDR2 YYEEEE. CDR3 loop: CASRLDRGVNFF. DNA for the CDR3: TGTGCCAGCAGATTGGACAGGGGGGTGAATTTCTTT.

This clone occurred many times. This chain connects TRBV12-3 or TRBV12-4 to TRBJ2-7; D is undetermined. The V gene lost 0 bases and the J gene lost 5 bases, with 8 bases spanning the gap. The CDR3 covers 13 residues. Here the CDR3 reads CASSLAQGHEQYF. The CDR3 DNA sequence: TGTGCCAGCAGTTTAGCGCAAGGGCACGAGCAGTACTTC.

This clone was observed a handful of times. The chain links TRBV2 to TRBJ2-7; D is undetermined. The CDR3 runs to 12 residues. Germline-derived CDR1 and CDR2 are SNHLY and FYNNEI. Trimming removed 7 bases at V and 2 bases at J, with 9 bases between. The DNA of the CDR3 is TGTGCCAGCACTCTCACCGCCTACGAGCAGTACTTC. It yields the protein CASTLTAYEQYF.

CDR3 protein: CASSAGGGYTF. For the CDR3, the DNA is TGTGCCAGCAGCGCAGGGGGAGGCTACACCTTC. This chain joins TRBV11-2 and TRBJ1-2; 7 bases map to TRBD1. V gave up 5 bases and J gave up 8 bases; unmatched junction bases: 2. Germline CDR1 SGHAT, CDR2 FQNNGV. This CDR3 is 11 amino acids long.

The DNA of the CDR3 is TGTGCCAGCAGACCTAGTCCGTCGGACTACAATGAGCAGTTCTTC. It is translated as CASRPSPSDYNEQFF. The chain has TRBV28 and TRBJ2-1; D gene unclear. CDR1 and CDR2 from the germline V gene are MDHEN and SYDVKM. The CDR3 consists of 15 residues. Trimming removed 6 bases at V and 3 bases at J, with 15 bases between.

V gene TRBV20-1 combines with J gene TRBJ2-7, with 9 bases matching TRBD1. Unmatched junction bases numbered 12, after V lost 1 base and J lost 5 bases. The CDR3 length is 16 residues. The germline V gene has CDR1 DFQATT and CDR2 SNEGSKA (reference sequence). The chain's CDR3 is CSARGPGQGGMNEQYF. The CDR3 DNA follows: TGCAGTGCTAGAGGACCGGGACAGGGTGGTATGAACGAGCAGTACTTC.

With respect to this clone: The conserved final phenylalanine or tryptophan is absent from the CDR3, which likely points to a read error. This chain connects TRBV9 to TRBJ1-4; D perhaps matches TRBD1 (6 bases). This CDR3 comprises 18 residues. Germline lookup yields CDR1 SGDLS and CDR2 YYNGEE. The CDR3 region is CSSSASPLMDSNNEKLFS. The CDR3 region has the DNA TGTTCCAGCAGCGCTTCGCCCCTCATGGACAGCAATAATGAAAAACTGTTTTCT.

The V gene is TRBV20-1, the J gene TRBJ2-7; no firm D call. Germline CDR1 DFQATT, CDR2 SNEGSKA (reference sequence). V lost 0 bases, J lost 2 bases, and 14 bases lay in between. The CDR3 loop spans 15 amino acids. In nucleotides, the CDR3 is TGCAGTGCTAGAGATCTGGCCATCCCTGCCTACGAGCAGTACTTC. Residues: CSARDLAIPAYEQYF.

This rearrangement joins TRBV5-4 to TRBJ1-2; the match to TRBD1 covers 7 bases. This CDR3 comprises 13 residues. Germline CDR1 reads SGHNT; CDR2 reads YYREEE (reference sequence). V lost 2 bases, J lost 6 bases, and 4 bases stayed unmatched. This CDR3 reads CASSFEQGNGYTF. The CDR3 DNA is TGTGCCAGCAGCTTCGAACAGGGGAATGGCTACACCTTC.

About this clone: A much bigger clone sits one base away, suggesting this may be a read error. CDR3 DNA: TGTGCCAGCAGCTCATTGTCGGACCCGACCTCCTACGAGCAGTACTTC. It codes for CASSSLSDPTSYEQYF. V and J are TRBV5-6 and TRBJ2-7; D is unresolved. This CDR3 has 16 residues. Germline V lookup: CDR1 SGHDT, CDR2 YYEEEE. V lost 3 bases and J lost 0, with 16 bases in between.

CDR3 region: CASSFPIRSEQYF. In DNA form, the CDR3 reads TGTGCCAGCAGCTTTCCGATCAGGAGCGAGCAGTACTTC. The rearrangement links TRBV11-2 to TRBJ2-7; D unclear. Germline V CDR1 and CDR2: SGHAT, FQNNGV. The germline V and J ends were trimmed by 3 bases and 6 bases, with 12 bases remaining between them. The CDR3 is made up of 13 amino acids.

This clone has only a few counts. V is TRBV20-1 and J is TRBJ2-1; 7 nucleotides align to TRBD1. Germline V CDR1 and CDR2: DFQATT, SNEGSKA (reference sequence). The CDR3 sequence is 16 residues long. Losses at the gene ends were 1 base for V and 8 bases for J; bases not matched to a gene: 14. This CDR3 is CSARGLYHRGADEQFF. The CDR3 nucleotides read TGCAGTGCTAGAGGGTTGTATCACAGGGGTGCCGATGAGCAGTTCTTC.